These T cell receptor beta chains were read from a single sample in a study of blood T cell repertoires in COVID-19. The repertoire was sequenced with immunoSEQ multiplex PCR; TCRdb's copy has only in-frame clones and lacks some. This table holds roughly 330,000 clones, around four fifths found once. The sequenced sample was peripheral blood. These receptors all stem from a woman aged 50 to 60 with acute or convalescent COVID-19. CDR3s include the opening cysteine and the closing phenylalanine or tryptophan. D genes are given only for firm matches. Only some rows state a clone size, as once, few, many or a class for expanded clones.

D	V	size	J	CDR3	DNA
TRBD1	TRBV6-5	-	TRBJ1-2	CASSYLGTGGYGYTF	TGTGCCAGCAGTTACCTTGGGACAGGGGGCTATGGCTACACCTTC
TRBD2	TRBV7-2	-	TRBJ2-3	CASSLGLAGLGDTQYF	TGTGCCAGCAGCCTGGGACTAGCGGGACTCGGGGATACGCAGTATTTT
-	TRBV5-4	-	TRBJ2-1	CASSLGGIKSNEQFF	TGTGCCAGCAGCTTGGGCGGGATCAAGTCCAATGAGCAGTTCTTC
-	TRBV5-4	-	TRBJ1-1	CASSLRGAAINTEAFF	TGTGCCAGCAGCTTGCGGGGGGCCGCGATAAACACTGAAGCTTTCTTT
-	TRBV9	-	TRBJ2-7	CASSVGLDSSYEQYF	TGTGCCAGCAGCGTAGGACTGGATAGCTCCTACGAGCAGTACTTC
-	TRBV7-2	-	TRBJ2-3	CASSSNTDTQYF	TGTGCCAGCAGCTCCAACACAGATACGCAGTATTTT
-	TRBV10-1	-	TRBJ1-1	CASSERSGDTEAFF	TGCGCCAGCAGTGAGAGATCCGGGGACACTGAAGCTTTCTTT
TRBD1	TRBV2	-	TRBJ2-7	CASAHLGQGSNEQYF	TGTGCCAGCGCCCATTTAGGACAGGGTTCAAACGAGCAGTACTTC
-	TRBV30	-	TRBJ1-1	CAWSEGVNTEAFF	TGTGCCTGGAGTGAGGGGGTGAACACTGAAGCTTTCTTT
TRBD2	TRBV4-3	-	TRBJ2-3	CASSQDSGRNTDTQYF	TGCGCCAGCAGCCAAGACAGCGGGAGGAACACAGATACGCAGTATTTT
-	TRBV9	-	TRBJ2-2	CASSPQTGPSGELFF	TGTGCCAGCAGCCCGCAGACAGGCCCGTCCGGGGAGCTGTTTTTT
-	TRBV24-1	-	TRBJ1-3	CATSPGAWEATIYF	TGTGCCACCAGTCCCGGGGCCTGGGAGGCCACCATATATTTT
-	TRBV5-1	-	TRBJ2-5	CASSLDSSTETQYF	TGCGCCAGCAGCTTGGATTCTAGCACGGAGACCCAGTACTTC
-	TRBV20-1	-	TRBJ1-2	CSARWSNGYTF	TGCAGTGCCCGATGGTCTAATGGCTACACCTTC
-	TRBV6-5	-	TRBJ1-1	CASILQQGGTEAFF	TGTGCCAGCATTTTACAGCAAGGGGGCACTGAAGCTTTCTTT
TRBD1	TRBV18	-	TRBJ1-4	CASSPSTGDEKLFF	TGTGCCAGCTCACCAAGTACAGGGGACGAAAAACTGTTTTTT
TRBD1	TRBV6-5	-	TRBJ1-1	CASSPTGTGSTEAFF	TGTGCCAGCAGTCCAACCGGGACAGGCTCCACTGAAGCTTTCTTT
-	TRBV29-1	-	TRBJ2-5	CSVSGPYQETQYF	TGCAGCGTCTCAGGGCCGTACCAAGAGACCCAGTACTTC
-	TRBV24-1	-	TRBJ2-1	CATSESSPRAYNEQFF	TGTGCCACCAGTGAGTCTAGCCCTAGGGCCTACAATGAGCAGTTCTTC
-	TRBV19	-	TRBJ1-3	CASSIGPGNGNTIYF	TGTGCCAGTAGTATAGGGCCAGGGAACGGAAACACCATATATTTT
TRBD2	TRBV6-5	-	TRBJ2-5	CASSSPGLPRETQYF	TGTGCCAGCAGTAGCCCGGGACTACCGAGAGAGACCCAGTACTTC
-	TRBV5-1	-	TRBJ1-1	CASSQGAGTEAFF	TGCGCCAGCAGCCAAGGGGCTGGGACTGAAGCTTTCTTT
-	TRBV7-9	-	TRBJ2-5	CASNSPYRPSGGTQYF	TGTGCCAGCAACTCCCCCTACAGGCCTTCGGGCGGGACCCAGTACTTC
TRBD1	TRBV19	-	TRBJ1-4	CASSARQGPTNEKLFF	TGTGCCAGTAGTGCTCGACAGGGACCAACTAATGAAAAACTGTTTTTT
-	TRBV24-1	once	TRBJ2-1	CATSAGAINEQFF	TGTGCCACCAGTGCGGGAGCGATCAATGAGCAGTTCTTC
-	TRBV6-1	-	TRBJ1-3	CASSEVSGTIYF	TGTGCCAGCAGTGAAGTATCAGGAACCATATATTTT
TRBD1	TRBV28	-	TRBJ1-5	CASRGGTGGASQPQHF	TGTGCCAGCCGGGGGGGGACAGGGGGCGCGAGTCAGCCCCAGCATTTT
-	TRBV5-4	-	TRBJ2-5	CASNLRRSGYSETQYF	TGTGCCAGCAACCTAAGGCGGAGCGGATACTCAGAGACCCAGTACTTC
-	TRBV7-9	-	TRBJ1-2	CASSFNRGWDYGYTF	TGTGCCAGCAGCTTCAATAGGGGTTGGGACTATGGCTACACCTTC
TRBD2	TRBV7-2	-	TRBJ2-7	CASSLSPGLAGGGEQYF	TGTGCCAGCAGCTTAAGTCCGGGACTAGCGGGAGGGGGCGAGCAGTACTTC
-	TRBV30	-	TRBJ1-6	CAWSVSSSGSPPLHF	TGTGCCTGGAGTGTATCTAGTTCGGGTTCGCCACCCCTCCACTTT
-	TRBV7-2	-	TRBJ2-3	CASSLKAGGDTQYF	TGTGCCAGCAGCCTTAAGGCCGGAGGAGATACGCAGTATTTT
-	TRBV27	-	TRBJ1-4	CASRVVAATNEKLFF	TGTGCCAGCAGGGTCGTGGCAGCAACTAATGAAAAACTGTTTTTT
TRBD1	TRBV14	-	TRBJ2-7	CASSRGQGAYEQYF	TGTGCCAGCAGCCGCGGGCAGGGGGCCTACGAGCAGTACTTC
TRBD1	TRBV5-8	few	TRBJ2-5	CASRPPDRGPGETQYF	TGTGCCAGCAGACCCCCCGACAGGGGGCCGGGAGAGACCCAGTACTTC
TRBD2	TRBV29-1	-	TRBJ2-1	CSVASGIRDEQFF	TGCAGCGTTGCTAGCGGGATTCGCGATGAGCAGTTCTTC
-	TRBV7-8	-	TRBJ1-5	CASSLQAGVQPQHF	TGTGCCAGCAGCTTACAGGCAGGGGTTCAGCCCCAGCATTTT
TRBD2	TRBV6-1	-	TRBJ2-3	CASSGLAGGSTDTQYF	TGTGCCAGCAGTGGACTAGCGGGGGGATCCACAGATACGCAGTATTTT
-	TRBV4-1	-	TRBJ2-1	CASSPAGNEQFF	TGCGCCAGCAGCCCCGCCGGGAATGAGCAGTTCTTC
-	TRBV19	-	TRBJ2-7	CASSSQIRSHEQYF	TGTGCCAGTAGTTCACAAATAAGGAGCCACGAGCAGTACTTC
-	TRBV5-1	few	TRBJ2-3	CASSLETATDTQYF	TGCGCCAGCAGCTTGGAGACAGCCACAGATACGCAGTATTTT
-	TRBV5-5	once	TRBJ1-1	CASSLGPDTNTEAFF	TGTGCCAGCAGCTTGGGTCCAGACACGAACACTGAAGCTTTCTTT
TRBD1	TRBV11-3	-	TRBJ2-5	CASSRGRGNQETQYF	TGTGCCAGCAGCAGGGGGCGAGGCAATCAAGAGACCCAGTACTTC
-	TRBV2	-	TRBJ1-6	CARQGIGNSPLHF	TGTGCCAGACAGGGAATAGGAAATTCACCCCTCCACTTT
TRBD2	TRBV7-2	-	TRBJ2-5	CASSLVSGGAVSETQYF	TGTGCCAGCAGCTTAGTTAGCGGGGGGGCGGTCTCAGAGACCCAGTACTTC
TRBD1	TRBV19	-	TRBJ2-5	CASSPTGEQETQYF	TGTGCCAGTAGCCCGACAGGGGAACAAGAGACCCAGTACTTC
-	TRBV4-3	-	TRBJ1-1	CASSGLAGNTEAFF	TGCGCCAGCTCGGGGTTGGCAGGGAACACTGAAGCTTTCTTT
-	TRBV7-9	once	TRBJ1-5	CASSLAGADSNQPQHF	TGTGCCAGCAGCTTAGCAGGGGCGGATAGCAATCAGCCCCAGCATTTT
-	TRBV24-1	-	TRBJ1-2	CATSDDRNYGYTF	TGTGCCACCAGTGACGACAGGAACTATGGCTACACCTTC
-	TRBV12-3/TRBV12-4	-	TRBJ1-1	CASTPVLNTEAFF	TGTGCCAGCACCCCGGTCCTGAACACTGAAGCTTTCTTT
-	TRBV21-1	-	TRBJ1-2	CASSTQGQGDYGYTF	TGTGCCAGCAGCACGCAGGGGCAAGGCGACTATGGCTACACCTTC
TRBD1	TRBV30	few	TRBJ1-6	CAWTGQGGNSPLHF	TGTGCCTGGACTGGACAGGGAGGTAATTCACCCCTCCACTTT
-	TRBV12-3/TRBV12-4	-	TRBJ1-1	CASSLRRGRAFF	TGTGCCAGCAGTTTAAGAAGGGGAAGGGCTTTCTTT
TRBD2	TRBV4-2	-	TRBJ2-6	CASSLRGGDSGANVLTF	TGTGCCAGCAGCCTCCGCGGGGGGGACTCTGGGGCCAACGTCCTGACTTTC
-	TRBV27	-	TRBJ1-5	CASSYRAASNQPQHF	TGTGCCAGCAGTTACAGGGCGGCTAGCAATCAGCCCCAGCATTTT
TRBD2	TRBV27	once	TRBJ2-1	CASRAWTSGYNEQFF	TGTGCCAGCAGGGCTTGGACTAGCGGTTACAATGAGCAGTTCTTC
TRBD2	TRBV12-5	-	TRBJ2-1	CASGLDRTSGSRDEQFF	TGTGCTAGTGGTTTGGACAGGACTAGCGGGAGTAGGGATGAGCAGTTCTTC